This T cell receptor (beta chain) originates from a study of patients and donors after allogeneic stem cell transplantation. From the RT-PCR reads, TCRdb called clonotypes with MiXCR, one entry per CDR3 protein. The sample holds 160,000 or so distinct CDR3 sequences; approximately 22% are singletons and the top ten take more than 25%. Looked up from germline, CDR1 is DFQATT and CDR2 is SNEGSKA (reference sequence). The CDR3 loop spans 15 amino acids. Deletions cut 3 bases from V and 2 bases from J, with 14 bases between. Material: blood, either unsorted or a sorted T cell fraction (not recorded which). This chain connects TRBV20-1 to TRBJ2-4; a weak D match, TRBD1 (5 bases). The receptor was derived from a human donor who was either an allogeneic HSCT recipient or a stem cell or donor lymphocyte infusion donor (not recorded which). It is not recorded whose cells these are; they may come from a transplant donor. The CDR3 sequence is CSASVRERTKNIQYF. The CDR3, as DNA: TGCAGTGCTAGTGTCAGGGAACGTACCAAAAACATTCAGTACTTC.